The 17 T cell receptor beta chains listed next were all sequenced from one sample in a study of blood T cell repertoires in COVID-19. Sequenced by immunoSEQ multiplex PCR; TCRdb stores in-frame clones only, minus some. This sample has roughly 410,000 clones; over 75% occur once, and the top ten carry under 2%. The sequenced material came from peripheral blood. The receptors derive from a woman in her 40s with COVID-19, enrolled during active disease.

The genes are TRBV28 and TRBJ1-5; 7 bases fit TRBD1. CDR3 length: 16 amino acids. The trim removed 4 bases at V and 2 bases at J, leaving 8 bases unmatched. Germline V gene data show CDR1 as MDHEN and CDR2 as SYDVKM. Written as DNA, the CDR3 is TGTGCCAGCAGTTCCCCGACAGGGCTTGGCAATCAGCCCCAGCATTTT. Protein: CASSSPTGLGNQPQHF.

The chain recombines TRBV7-7 with TRBJ2-2; a weak D match, TRBD2 (6 bases). This CDR3 is 13 amino acids long. Germline V gives CDR1 SSHAT, CDR2 FNYEAQ (reference sequence). CDR3: CASAWGDTGELFF. The CDR3 region has the DNA TGTGCTAGCGCTTGGGGGGATACCGGGGAGCTGTTTTTT.

The CDR3 loop reads CASSYRGQGVGTEAFF. The CDR3, as DNA: TGTGCCAGCAGCTACAGGGGACAGGGGGTTGGCACTGAAGCTTTCTTT. The chain carries TRBV6-5 and TRBJ1-1; 11 positions match TRBD1. The CDR3 runs to 16 residues. Trimming removed 6 bases from V and 4 bases from J; junction bases left unmatched: 10. CDR1 MNHEY and CDR2 SVGAGI come from the germline V gene.

The V call is TRBV5-4, the J call TRBJ1-2, with TRBD1 as a possible D gene (5 bases). The V gene lost 4 bases and the J gene lost 4 bases, with 17 bases spanning the gap. CDR1 SGHNT and CDR2 YYREEE come from the germline V gene (reference sequence). The CDR3 has 15 amino acids. The CDR3 sequence is CASSVDPQGTYGYTF. The CDR3 nucleotides read TGTGCCAGCAGCGTAGATCCCCAGGGTACCTATGGCTACACCTTC.

The chain employs TRBV7-9 and TRBJ2-1; 12 nucleotides line up with TRBD2. This CDR3 is built from 16 residues. In germline, CDR1 is SEHNR, CDR2 FQNEAQ (reference sequence). The V and J ends lost 7 bases and 6 bases, in that order; junction bases with no gene match: 10. The CDR3, as DNA: TGTGCCAGCACCCGACTAGCGGGAGTCATGGGCAATGAGCAGTTCTTC. Its protein product is CASTRLAGVMGNEQFF.

This chain uses TRBV7-9 with TRBJ2-7, with D tentatively TRBD1 (6 bases). The CDR3 totals 15 residues. Trimming left V 0 bases short and J 5 bases short, with 14 bases between. From germline, CDR1 is SEHNR and CDR2 FQNEAQ (reference sequence). Here the CDR3 DNA reads TGTGCCAGCAGCTTAGCGGGGGCAGGGGCCCACGAGCAGTACTTC. It specifies CASSLAGAGAHEQYF.

The chain joins TRBV11-3 to TRBJ2-7, with 7 bases fitting TRBD1. The ends lost 4 bases at V and 1 base at J; junction bases unmatched: 4. The germline V gene encodes CDR1 SGHNT and CDR2 YENEEA. The CDR3 length is 14 residues. The DNA of the CDR3 is TGTGCCAGCAGCTCGACGACAGGGTCCTACGAGCAGTACTTC. Encoded protein: CASSSTTGSYEQYF. Based on the CDR3 plus reference TRBV11-3 and TRBJ2-7, the full variable domain is EAGVVQSPRYKIIEKKQPVAFWCNPISGHNTLYWYLQNLGQGPELLIRYENEEAVDDSQLPKDRFSAERLKGVDSTLKIQPAELGDSAVYLCASSSTTGSYEQYFGPGTRLTVT.

The V and J genes are TRBV7-2 and TRBJ2-4; the D is unclear. Germline V gene data show CDR1 as SGHTA and CDR2 as FQGNSA. Deletions cut 5 bases from V and 6 bases from J, with 14 bases between. CDR3 length: 14 residues. The CDR3 bases are TGTGCCAGCAGCCCCCGACCGAGGAGAAACATTCAGTACTTC. This sequence encodes CASSPRPRRNIQYF.

The V and J genes are TRBV3-1 (or the pseudogene TRBV3-2) and TRBJ2-7; TRBD1 matches at 8 bases. The CDR3 consists of 15 residues. After removal of 4 bases from V and 5 bases from J, the junction contained 10 bases not matched to a gene. From germline, CDR1 is LGHDT and CDR2 YNNKEL (reference sequence). CDR3 DNA sequence: TGTGCCAGCAGCCCATGGACAGGGAAAGGGCACGAGCAGTACTTC. It codes for CASSPWTGKGHEQYF.

The rearrangement links TRBV3-1 (or the pseudogene TRBV3-2) to TRBJ2-2, with D maybe TRBD2 (6 bases). The CDR3 has 17 amino acids. Looked up from germline, CDR1 is LGHDT and CDR2 is YNNKEL (reference sequence). Trimming cost V 0 bases and J 3 bases, with 14 bases left between them. CDR3 in amino acids: CASSQDFCGNYTGELFF. CDR3 in DNA: TGTGCCAGCAGCCAAGATTTTTGCGGGAATTACACCGGGGAGCTGTTTTTT.

The chain combines TRBV4-1 with TRBJ2-1; 10 bases match TRBD2. Trimming at V came to 0 bases and at J to 0 bases, leaving 5 bases not matched to a gene. Per the germline V gene, CDR1 is MGHRA and CDR2 is YSYEKL. The CDR3 is made up of 18 amino acids. CDR3: CASSQDGLAEFSYNEQFF. The DNA for the CDR3 is TGCGCCAGCAGCCAAGACGGACTAGCGGAGTTCTCCTACAATGAGCAGTTCTTC.

J is TRBJ1-2 and V is TRBV7-2; D may be TRBD1 (5 bases). V lost 5 bases and J 6 bases, leaving 25 bases between the germline ends. Germline-derived CDR1 and CDR2 are SGHTA and FQGNSA. The CDR3 runs 17 residues. CDR3 residues: CASSPQLMGRGPDGYTF. The CDR3, as DNA: TGTGCCAGCAGCCCGCAATTGATGGGGAGGGGTCCGGATGGCTACACCTTC.

The CDR3, as DNA: TGTGCCAGCAGTTTCGACGGGACAGGGGATGGCTACACCTTC. This sequence encodes CASSFDGTGDGYTF. The chain couples TRBV7-9 to TRBJ1-2; 10 bases map to TRBD1. This CDR3 has 14 amino acids. Germline trimming cut 6 bases from V and 6 bases from J; bases unmatched to any gene: 7. The germline V gene has CDR1 SEHNR and CDR2 FQNEAQ (reference sequence).

This clone was found once. This chain links TRBV27 with TRBJ2-5; 11 bases agree with TRBD2. Germline-derived CDR1 and CDR2 are MNHEY and SMNVEV (reference sequence). The CDR3 is 15 amino acids. Trimming removed 5 bases from V and 5 bases from J; junction bases left unmatched: 7. Here the CDR3 reads CASSLGTSGRETQYF. The CDR3 bases are TGTGCCAGCAGTCTGGGGACTAGCGGTCGGGAGACCCAGTACTTC.

This clone was observed a single time. The chain combines TRBV6-2 or TRBV6-3 with TRBJ1-5; D ambiguous. Deletions cut 2 bases from V and 5 bases from J, with 19 bases between. CDR3 size: 17 residues. Germline CDR1 is MNHEY and CDR2 is SVGEGT. CDR3 coding DNA: TGTGCCAGCAGTTACGTCCGAACTAGCGCGATGTATCAGCCCCAGCATTTT. It translates to CASSYVRTSAMYQPQHF.

This clone came up once. The CDR3: CASSLTTGYGYTF. DNA for the CDR3: TGTGCCAGCAGTTTAACAACAGGCTATGGCTACACCTTC. V and J are TRBV28 and TRBJ1-2; possible D gene TRBD1, 5 bases. The V end lost 2 bases, the J end lost 4 bases, and 8 bases lay between the germline ends. CDR3 size: 13 residues. The germline gives CDR1 MDHEN, CDR2 SYDVKM.

V gene TRBV9 combines with J gene TRBJ1-1, with TRBD1 as a possible D gene (6 bases). The CDR3 loop spans 14 amino acids. The germline CDR1 and CDR2 sequences are SGDLS and YYNGEE. Trimming removed 0 bases at V and 5 bases at J, with 11 bases between. The CDR3 DNA reads as TGTGCCAGCAGCGTAGGGGGGCGAGAGACTGAAGCTTTCTTT. Encoded protein: CASSVGGRETEAFF.